This TCR beta chain originates from a study of blood T cell repertoires in COVID-19. Clones were read by immunoSEQ multiplex PCR, and TCRdb kept only the in-frame ones, dropping some. Of roughly 400,000 clones listed, roughly 86% are singletons. CDR1 is SGDLS, CDR2 YYNGEE, per germline. J gave up 10 bases and V 0 bases, and 6 bases lay outside the gene matches. The CDR3 sequence is 14 residues long. Material for sequencing was PBMCs or T cells enriched from blood (not recorded which). The source of this sequence is a woman between 25 and 40 years old who had recovered from COVID-19. The chain uses TRBV9 and TRBJ1-2, with 10 bases lining up with TRBD1. The CDR3 DNA reads TGTGCCAGCAGCGTAGGACAGGGGGCGCTTGACTACACCTTC. This codes for CASSVGQGALDYTF.